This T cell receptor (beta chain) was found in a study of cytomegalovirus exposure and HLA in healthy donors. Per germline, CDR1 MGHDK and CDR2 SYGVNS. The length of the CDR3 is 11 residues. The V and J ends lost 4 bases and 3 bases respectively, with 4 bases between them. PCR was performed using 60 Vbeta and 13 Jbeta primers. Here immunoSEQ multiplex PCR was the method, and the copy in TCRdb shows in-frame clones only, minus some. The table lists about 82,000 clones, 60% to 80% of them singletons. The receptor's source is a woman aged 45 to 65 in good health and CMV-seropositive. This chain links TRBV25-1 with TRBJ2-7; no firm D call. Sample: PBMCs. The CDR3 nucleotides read TGTGCCAGCAGTGCCCTCTACGAGCAGTACTTC. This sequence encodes CASSALYEQYF.